This T cell receptor (beta chain) was found in a study of shared clonotypes between healthy human individuals. Study in general: The study used three CD4 naive, three CD4 memory, two CD8 naive and one CD8 memory plate per donor.

V lost 3 bases to trimming and J lost 6 bases, with 18 bases between them. The CDR3 is 16 residues long. Germline V gives CDR1 MDHEN, CDR2 SYDVKM. The data were produced by immunoSEQ multiplex PCR, yet TCRdb's version contains in-frame clones alone and is incomplete. The sample holds about 2.1 million clones; just under 95% are singletons and the top ten take 1.5% to 2%. Study-wide points: A handful of donors had roughly 5% of their naive CD4 clonotypes in common.

Terminally differentiated effector memory CD45RA+ cells were excluded from the naive CD8 cells, which were CD45RO-negative and positively selected for CCR7. A word on this clone: Its antigen is unidentified.

The source of this sequence is a man between 18 and 29 years old in good health. Some clones in this sample may be carry-over from other donors' samples. The sample taken for sequencing was naive CD8+ T cells from PBMCs. This chain joins TRBV28 and TRBJ1-5; D is undetermined. CDR3 nucleotides: TGTGCCAGCAGTTTTCCGGGCCCTAATTTGGTTCAGCCCCAGCATTTT. Translated, it gives CASSFPGPNLVQPQHF.